Listed here are 2 T cell receptor beta chains from one sample, sequenced in a study of regulatory T cells in long-lasting Graves disease. Time point given: newly diagnosed GD, antithyroid drugs for less than 3 months. Generation of the TCR library employed RNA extracted from PBMCs. Assembly of TCR beta libraries relied on iRepertoire HTBI primers together with Arm-PCR of CDR3 regions. TCRdb passed the multiplex PCR reads through MiXCR, listing each CDR3 protein once. The sample yields 350,000 to 450,000 distinct CDR3 sequences, 14% to 15% seen once. The data were also submitted as part of a second study, on T cells in Graves' hyperthyroidism and ophthalmopathy.

The specimen comprised peripheral blood mononuclear cells (PBMCs), sampled at new diagnosis, from a patient treated with antithyroid drugs. The origin of the receptors is a woman aged 30 to 39 with Graves disease.

In this sample, this clonotype turned up many times. The chain recombines TRBV20-1 with TRBJ2-7; a possible D gene is TRBD2 (6 bases). V lost 3 bases, J lost 6 bases, and 21 bases lay in between. Germline V gene data show CDR1 as DFQATT and CDR2 as SNEGSKA (reference sequence). The CDR3 sequence is 15 residues long. CDR3 protein: CSASDAGTDGGEQYF. CDR3 nucleotides: TGCAGTGCTAGTGACGCGGGGACCGACGGTGGCGAGCAGTACTTC.

This clonotype was recorded at least ten times. This sequence joins TRBV5-5 and TRBJ1-1; D may be TRBD1 (6 bases). Per germline, CDR1 SGHKS and CDR2 YYEKEE (reference sequence). CDR3 length: 14 residues. Deletions cut 3 bases from V and 1 base from J, with 10 bases between. Here the CDR3 DNA reads TGTGCCAGCAGCTACCGACAGGAGAACACTGAAGCTTTCTTT. It is translated as CASSYRQENTEAFF.